This T cell receptor beta chain was obtained from a study of esophageal squamous cell carcinoma under preoperative chemotherapy (dated by TCRdb to the late 2010s). About the investigation overall: The study profiled TCR repertoires of both peripheral blood T cells and tumor-infiltrating lymphocytes. The study examined the effect of paclitaxel-nedaplatin chemotherapy on T-cell receptor repertoires in patients with esophageal squamous cell carcinoma. The cohort comprised roughly 5 patients with primary esophageal squamous cell carcinoma. Repertoires were compared between samples taken before and after paclitaxel-nedaplatin therapy.

Library preparation used PCR. Sequencing instrument: HiSeq X Ten. TCR repertoires were characterized by high-throughput sequencing. TCRdb reworked the public reads: Q25 trimming with fastp, MiXCR clone assembly, productive beta chains retained. Duplicate CDR3 protein sequences are folded into a single record with the most common DNA and genes. The table for this sample lists about 15,000 distinct CDR3 sequences; approximately 48% of them were counted only once. The ten biggest clones cover around 30% of the sample. The junction carries 10 bases between V and J, which are trimmed by 0 bases and 7 bases respectively. In the germline V gene (reference sequence), CDR1 corresponds to LNHNV and CDR2 to YYDKDF. There are 14 amino acids in the CDR3, from cysteine to phenylalanine inclusive. Of all the DNA, just the CDR3 is kept, 42 bases in frame from base 1. This clonotype was seen many times. It has no known antigen specificity. No quality values exist for individual bases; no much larger clone is one base distant.

The time point tag for this specimen amounts to: before preoperative PTX-NDP chemotherapy. Paclitaxel-nedaplatin was administered to patients as preoperative chemotherapy before surgery. General study outcomes and caveats: After chemotherapy, peripheral T cells showed a significant rise in TCR diversity, whereas tumor-infiltrating lymphocytes did not. Clonotype frequencies shifted immediately and substantially under paclitaxel-nedaplatin therapy, and abundant clones were more likely to contract than to amplify. The cohort was small, with only 5 or 6 patients with esophageal squamous cell carcinoma analyzed. Tumor-infiltrating lymphocytes after treatment appeared to come partly from peripheral T cells migrating into the tumor, rather than solely from local clonal changes.

The rearrangement joined TRBV15 to TRBJ2-1; the D region possibly corresponds to TRBD2 (6 bases align). This material was collected from a patient given preoperative chemotherapy. This TCR came from a human donor with esophageal squamous cell carcinoma. The donor label of this sample is uncertain. The DNA sequence reads TGTGCCACCAGCAGAGAAATACTAGCAAATGAGCAGTTCTTC. Its protein reads: CATSREILANEQFF.